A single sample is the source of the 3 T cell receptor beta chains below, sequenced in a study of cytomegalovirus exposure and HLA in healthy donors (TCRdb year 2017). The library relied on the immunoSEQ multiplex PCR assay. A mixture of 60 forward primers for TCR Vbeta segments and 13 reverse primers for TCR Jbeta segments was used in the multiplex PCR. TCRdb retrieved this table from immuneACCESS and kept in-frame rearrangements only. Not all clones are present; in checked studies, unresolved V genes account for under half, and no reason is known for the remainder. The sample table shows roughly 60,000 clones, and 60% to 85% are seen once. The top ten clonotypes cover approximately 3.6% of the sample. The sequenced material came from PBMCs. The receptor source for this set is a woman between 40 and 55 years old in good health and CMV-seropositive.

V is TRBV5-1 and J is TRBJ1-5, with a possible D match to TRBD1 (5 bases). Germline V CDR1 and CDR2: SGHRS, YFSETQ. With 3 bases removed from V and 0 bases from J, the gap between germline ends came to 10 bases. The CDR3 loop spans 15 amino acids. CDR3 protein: CASSSAGFSNQPQHF. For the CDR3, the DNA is TGCGCCAGCAGCTCGGCAGGGTTTAGCAATCAGCCCCAGCATTTT.

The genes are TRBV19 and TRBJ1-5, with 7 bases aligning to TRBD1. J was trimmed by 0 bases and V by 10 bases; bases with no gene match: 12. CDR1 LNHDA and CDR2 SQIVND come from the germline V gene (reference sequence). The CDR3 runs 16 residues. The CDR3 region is CATRDRVKYSNQPQHF. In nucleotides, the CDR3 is TGTGCCACCCGGGACAGAGTCAAATATAGCAATCAGCCCCAGCATTTT.

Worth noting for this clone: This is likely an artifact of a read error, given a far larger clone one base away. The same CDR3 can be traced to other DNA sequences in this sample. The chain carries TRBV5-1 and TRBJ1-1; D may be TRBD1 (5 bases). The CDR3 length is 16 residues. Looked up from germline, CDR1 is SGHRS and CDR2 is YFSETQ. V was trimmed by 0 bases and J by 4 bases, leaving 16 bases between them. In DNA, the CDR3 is TGCGCCAGCAGCTTGGAAGGTTTCACAGGCATCACTGAAGCTTTCTTT. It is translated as CASSLEGFTGITEAFF.